The clone carrying this T cell receptor beta chain has just a few counts. Its antigen is not identified. V dropped 7 bases and J dropped 4; count of bases not matched to a gene: 10. The CDR3 spans 15 residues. This entry belongs to a study of T cell repertoires in cytomegalovirus infection. Study-level background: Well-studied HLA-B-restricted CMV epitopes were used in the study alongside recently identified HLA-C-restricted ones. Signatures in public TCR beta sequences pointed to both CMV infection and matching HLA type.

From the reads, TCRdb called clonotypes with MiXCR, one entry per CDR3 protein. This sample yields about 310,000 distinct CDR3 sequences, of which more than 20% are seen a single time; 13% belongs to the top ten. Whole-study findings and limits: Individuals carrying CMV plus the relevant HLA were identified by cumulative frequency of public TCR beta families. The study found HLA-C-restricted CMV-specific TCR beta clonotypes dominating the ex vivo response.

The sequenced sample was cultured PBMCs, obtained from culture after CMV antigen stimulation. The rearrangement joins TRBV12-3 or TRBV12-4 to TRBJ2-5, with 9 nucleotides matching TRBD1. The TCR sequence derives from a human donor in good health (CMV status not recorded). Some clones in this sample may be carry-over from other donors' samples. The chain's CDR3 is CASNYGQGLGETQYF. CDR3 in DNA: TGTGCCAGCAACTACGGACAGGGGTTAGGAGAGACCCAGTACTTC.